The following is a TCR beta chain sequence with its context. What antigen it recognizes has not been identified. No much larger clone is present one base from it, and per-base qualities are unavailable. This record belongs to a study of T cell changes during pregnancy in multiple sclerosis (dated by TCRdb to between 2018 and 2020). For the study in its entirety: In women with multiple sclerosis, the researchers looked at how the T cell repertoire shifted as pregnancy progressed.

Receptor libraries were prepared by the immunoSEQ multiplex PCR assay. As stored in TCRdb, this immuneACCESS dataset retains in-frame rearrangements with V and J assigned. A fraction of the clones does not appear; measured against another copy, unresolved V genes explain less than half of the discrepancy, and the remainder lacks a known reason. The table for this sample lists more than 80,000 clones; 80% to 95% of them were counted only once. The top ten clones comprise roughly 1.5% of the sample. According to the germline V gene, CDR1 reads SGHTA and CDR2 reads FQGNSA. From cysteine to phenylalanine, the CDR3 is 16 amino acids long. The only DNA kept is the CDR3, 48 bases in frame from the first base. Trimming takes 5 bases from V and 9 bases from J, and the germline ends sit 20 bases apart.

The receptor was isolated from a female donor with multiple sclerosis, enrolled in a pregnancy study. Sequenced here: peripheral blood, sampled after pregnancy. Recombination joined TRBV7-2 with TRBJ1-6; a tentative D call is TRBD1 (6 bases match). The CDR3 has the sequence CASSLKTGWFSSPLHF. The DNA sequence reads TGTGCCAGCAGCCTAAAAACAGGGTGGTTCTCTTCACCCCTCCACTTT.